This TCR beta chain originates from a study of molecular identifiers for immune sequencing clone quantification. About this clonotype itself: This may come from a read error, since a much larger clone is one base off. This likely comes from a read error, as the CDR3 has no conserved phenylalanine or tryptophan at its end.

Germline CDR1 reads SGHTA; CDR2 reads FQGNSA. The CDR3 is 14 residues long. Between the trimmed V and J ends, which lost 0 bases and 4 bases, there was a span of 9 bases. Libraries used 20,000 to 1,000,000 sorted naive CD8 T cells and 10%, 30% or 50% RNA input. TCRdb reanalysed the PCR reads using MiXCR and keeps one entry per CDR3 protein. This table has more than 550,000 distinct CDR3 sequences, roughly 23% appearing once. The chain employs TRBV7-2 and TRBJ2-5; possibly TRBD2 for D (6 bases). This TCR was sampled from a human donor in good health. Some libraries in this study had Jurkat cell RNA spiked in. Sequencing used naive CD8+ T cells from blood, with Jurkat cell RNA spiked in. The subset was: FACS-sorted CD8+CD4-CCR7+CD45RA+ naive T cells. Written as DNA, the CDR3 is TGTGCCAGCAGCTTAGCGGGAGGTGCAGAGACCCAGTACCTC. This sequence encodes CASSLAGGAETQYL.